This T cell receptor beta chain was captured by sequencing in a study of blood T cells in healthy people across ages. A sample-barcoded 5' primer and a J-beta primer mix were used in a second PCR of roughly 6 to 11 cycles. TCRdb called the 5' RACE reads again in MiXCR, with one record for every CDR3 protein. The table includes some 550,000 distinct CDR3 sequences, 45% to 55% detected once. The sequencing input was blood. The receptor was isolated from a man older than 75 in good health.

The CDR3: CASSLVPSGGEQFF. The CDR3 bases are TGTGCCAGCAGCTTAGTCCCATCTGGCGGGGAGCAGTTCTTC. The J gene is TRBJ2-1, the V gene TRBV7-2, with D possibly matching TRBD2 (5 bases). Germline V gives CDR1 SGHTA, CDR2 FQGNSA. CDR3 length: 14 residues. V shed 1 base and J shed 10 bases, with 14 bases lying between them.